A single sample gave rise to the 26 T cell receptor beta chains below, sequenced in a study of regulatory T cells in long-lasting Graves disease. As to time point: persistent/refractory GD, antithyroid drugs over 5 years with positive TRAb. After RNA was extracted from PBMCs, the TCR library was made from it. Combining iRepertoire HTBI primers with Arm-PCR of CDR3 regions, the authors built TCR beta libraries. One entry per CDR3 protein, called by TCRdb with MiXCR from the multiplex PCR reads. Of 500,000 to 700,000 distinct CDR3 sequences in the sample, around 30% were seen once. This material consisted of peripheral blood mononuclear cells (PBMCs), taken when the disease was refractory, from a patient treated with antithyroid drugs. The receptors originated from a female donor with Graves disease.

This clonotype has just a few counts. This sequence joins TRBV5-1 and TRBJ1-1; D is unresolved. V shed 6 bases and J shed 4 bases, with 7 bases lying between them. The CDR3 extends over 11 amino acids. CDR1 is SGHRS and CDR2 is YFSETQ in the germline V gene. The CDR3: CASMQSTEAFF. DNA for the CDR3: TGCGCCAGCATGCAGAGCACTGAAGCTTTCTTT.

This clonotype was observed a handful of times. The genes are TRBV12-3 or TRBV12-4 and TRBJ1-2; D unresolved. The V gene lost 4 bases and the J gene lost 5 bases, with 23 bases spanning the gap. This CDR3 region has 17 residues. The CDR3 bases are TGTGCCAGCAGTTCCTTATACCCCGGGCCAGCGGGATATGGCTACACCTTC. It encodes CASSSLYPGPAGYGYTF.

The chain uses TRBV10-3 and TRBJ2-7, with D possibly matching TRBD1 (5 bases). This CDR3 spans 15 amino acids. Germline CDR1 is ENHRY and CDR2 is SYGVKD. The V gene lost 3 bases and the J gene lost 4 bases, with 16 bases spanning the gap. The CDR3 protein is CAISESGHSGYEQYF. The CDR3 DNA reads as TGTGCCATCAGTGAATCTGGACATTCTGGGTACGAGCAGTACTTC.

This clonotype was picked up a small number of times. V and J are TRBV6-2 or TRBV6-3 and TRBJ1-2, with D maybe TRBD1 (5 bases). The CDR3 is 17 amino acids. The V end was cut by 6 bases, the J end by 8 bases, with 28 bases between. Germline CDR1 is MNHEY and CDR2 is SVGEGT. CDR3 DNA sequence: TGTGCCAGCAGCGGGTTAATAACCGGGACGGAAGAGAGGGGCTACACCTTC. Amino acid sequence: CASSGLITGTEERGYTF.

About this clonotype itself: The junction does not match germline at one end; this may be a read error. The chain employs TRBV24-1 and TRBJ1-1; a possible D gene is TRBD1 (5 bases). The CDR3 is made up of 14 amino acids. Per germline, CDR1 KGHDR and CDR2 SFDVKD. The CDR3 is CATSVGPPNAEAFF. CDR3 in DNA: TGTGCCACCAGTGTGGGACCGCCGAACGCTGAAGCTTTCTTT.

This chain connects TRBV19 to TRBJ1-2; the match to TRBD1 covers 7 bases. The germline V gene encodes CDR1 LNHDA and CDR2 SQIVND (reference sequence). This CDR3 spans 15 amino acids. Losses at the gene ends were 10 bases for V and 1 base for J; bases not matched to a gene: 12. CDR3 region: CATGQDPILNYGYTF. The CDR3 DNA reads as TGTGCCACCGGACAGGACCCGATCCTTAACTATGGCTACACCTTC.

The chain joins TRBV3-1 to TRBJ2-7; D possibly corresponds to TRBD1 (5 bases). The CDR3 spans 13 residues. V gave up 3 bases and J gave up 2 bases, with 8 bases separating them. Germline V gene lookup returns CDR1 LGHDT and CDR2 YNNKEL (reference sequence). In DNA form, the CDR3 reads TGTGCCAGCAGCCAGACGACAGCCTACGAGCAGTACTTC. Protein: CASSQTTAYEQYF.

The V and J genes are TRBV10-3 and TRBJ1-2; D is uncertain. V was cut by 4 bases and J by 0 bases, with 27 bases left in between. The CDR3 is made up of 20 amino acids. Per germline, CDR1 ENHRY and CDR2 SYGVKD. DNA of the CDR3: TGTGCCATCAGTGGGCCTCTCCCCTCCGAGGGAACGATTACTAACTATGGCTACACCTTC. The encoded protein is CAISGPLPSEGTITNYGYTF.

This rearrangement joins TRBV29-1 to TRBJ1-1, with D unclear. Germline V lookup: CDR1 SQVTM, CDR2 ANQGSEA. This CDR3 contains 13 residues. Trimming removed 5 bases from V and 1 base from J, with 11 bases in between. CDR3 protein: CSVSPAPNTEAFF. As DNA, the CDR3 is TGCAGCGTTTCACCAGCACCGAACACTGAAGCTTTCTTT. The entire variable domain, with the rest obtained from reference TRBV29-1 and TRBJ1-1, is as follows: SAVISQKPSRDICQRGTSLTIQCQVDSQVTMMFWYRQQPGQSLTLIATANQGSEATYESGFVIDKFPISRPNLTFSTLTVSNMSPEDSSIYLCSVSPAPNTEAFFGQGTRLTVV.

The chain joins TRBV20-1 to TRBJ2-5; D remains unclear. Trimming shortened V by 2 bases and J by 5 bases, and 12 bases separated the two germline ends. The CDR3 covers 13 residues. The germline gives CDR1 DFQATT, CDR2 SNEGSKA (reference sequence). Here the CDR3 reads CSARKAVGETQYF. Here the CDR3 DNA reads TGCAGTGCTAGAAAGGCAGTGGGGGAGACCCAGTACTTC.

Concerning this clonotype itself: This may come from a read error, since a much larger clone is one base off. The CDR3: CARSDGTGVNTEAFF. CDR3 nucleotides: TGTGCCCGCAGCGATGGGACAGGAGTGAACACTGAAGCTTTCTTT. The chain couples TRBV12-3 or TRBV12-4 to TRBJ1-1, with 8 bases lining up with TRBD1. The CDR3 runs 15 residues.

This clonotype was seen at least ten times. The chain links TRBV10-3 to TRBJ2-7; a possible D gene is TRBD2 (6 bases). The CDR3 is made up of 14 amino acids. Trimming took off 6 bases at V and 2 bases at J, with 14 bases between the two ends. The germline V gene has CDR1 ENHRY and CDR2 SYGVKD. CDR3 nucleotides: TGTGCCATCAGCGGGACTTCTAAAACCTACGAGCAGTACTTC. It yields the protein CAISGTSKTYEQYF.

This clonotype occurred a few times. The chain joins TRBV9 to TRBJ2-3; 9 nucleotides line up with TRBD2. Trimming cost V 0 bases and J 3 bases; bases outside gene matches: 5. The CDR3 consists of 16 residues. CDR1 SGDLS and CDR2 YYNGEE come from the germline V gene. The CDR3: CASSVAAGGPTDTQYF. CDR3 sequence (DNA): TGTGCCAGCAGCGTAGCTGCGGGAGGGCCGACAGATACGCAGTATTTT.

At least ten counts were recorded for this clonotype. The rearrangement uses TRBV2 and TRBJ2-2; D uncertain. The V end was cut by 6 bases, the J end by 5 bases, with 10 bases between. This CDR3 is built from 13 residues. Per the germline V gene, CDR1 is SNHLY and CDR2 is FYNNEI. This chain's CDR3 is CASRRSRTGELFF. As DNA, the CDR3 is TGTGCCAGCAGGAGAAGCCGGACCGGGGAGCTGTTTTTT.

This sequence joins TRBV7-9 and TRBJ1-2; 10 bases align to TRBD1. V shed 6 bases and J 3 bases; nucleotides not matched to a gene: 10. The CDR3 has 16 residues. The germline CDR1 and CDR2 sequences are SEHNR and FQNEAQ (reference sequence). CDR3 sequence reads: CASRGQGKERDYGYTF. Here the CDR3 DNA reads TGTGCCAGCAGGGGACAGGGGAAGGAACGTGACTATGGCTACACCTTC.

CDR3 nucleotide sequence: TGTGCCAGCAGTTTAGCAGGAAGGCCCCAGCATTTT. Amino acid sequence: CASSLAGRPQHF. The chain carries TRBV28 and TRBJ1-5; D unresolved. Germline V gene sequence: CDR1 MDHEN, CDR2 SYDVKM. CDR3 length: 12 amino acids. The ends were cut back, 2 bases at V and 9 bases at J, with 8 bases in the middle.

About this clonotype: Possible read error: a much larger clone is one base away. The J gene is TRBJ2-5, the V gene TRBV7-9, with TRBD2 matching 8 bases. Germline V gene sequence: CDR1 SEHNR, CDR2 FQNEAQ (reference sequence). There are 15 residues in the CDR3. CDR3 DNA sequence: TGTGCCGGCAGCTTAGCGCCGGCGGGGGGAGAGACCCAGTACTTC. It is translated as CAGSLAPAGGETQYF.

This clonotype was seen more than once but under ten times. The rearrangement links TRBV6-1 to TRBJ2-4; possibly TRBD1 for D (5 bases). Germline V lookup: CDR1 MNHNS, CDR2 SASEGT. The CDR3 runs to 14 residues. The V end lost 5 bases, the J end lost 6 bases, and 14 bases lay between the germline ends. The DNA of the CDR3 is TGTGCCAGCAGTCCCAATCCGCAGGGAAACATTCAGTACTTC. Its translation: CASSPNPQGNIQYF.

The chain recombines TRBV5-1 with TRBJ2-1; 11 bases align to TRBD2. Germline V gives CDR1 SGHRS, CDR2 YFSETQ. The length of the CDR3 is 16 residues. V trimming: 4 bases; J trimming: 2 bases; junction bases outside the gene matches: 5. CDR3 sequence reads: CASSAGTSGPYNEQFF. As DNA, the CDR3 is TGCGCCAGCAGCGCCGGGACTAGCGGCCCCTACAATGAGCAGTTCTTC.

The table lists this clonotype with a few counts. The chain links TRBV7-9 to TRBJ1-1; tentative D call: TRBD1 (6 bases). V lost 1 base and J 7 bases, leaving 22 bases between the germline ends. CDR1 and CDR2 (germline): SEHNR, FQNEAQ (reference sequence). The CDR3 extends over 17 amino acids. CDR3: CASSLGGIGGRPGEAFF. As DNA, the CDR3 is TGTGCCAGCAGCTTAGGGGGGATTGGGGGGCGGCCTGGTGAAGCTTTCTTT. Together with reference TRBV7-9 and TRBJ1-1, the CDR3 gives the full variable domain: DTGVSQNPRHKITKRGQNVTFRCDPISEHNRLYWYRQTLGQGPEFLTYFQNEAQLEKSRLLSDRFSAERPKGSFSTLEIQRTEQGDSAMYLCASSLGGIGGRPGEAFFGQGTRLTVV.

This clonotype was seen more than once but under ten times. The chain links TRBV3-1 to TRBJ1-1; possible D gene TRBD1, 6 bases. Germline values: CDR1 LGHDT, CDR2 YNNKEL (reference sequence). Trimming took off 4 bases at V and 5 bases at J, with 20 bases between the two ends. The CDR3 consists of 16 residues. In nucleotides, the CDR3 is TGTGCCAGCAGCCCCGCGGGTCAGGGGCTTAATACTGAAGCTTTCTTT. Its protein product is CASSPAGQGLNTEAFF.

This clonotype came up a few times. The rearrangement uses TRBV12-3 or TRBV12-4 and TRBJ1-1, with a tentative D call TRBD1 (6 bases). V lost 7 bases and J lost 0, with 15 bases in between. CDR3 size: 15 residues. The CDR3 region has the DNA TGTGCCAGCAAAGATTACAGGGTCATGAACACTGAAGCTTTCTTT. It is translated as CASKDYRVMNTEAFF.

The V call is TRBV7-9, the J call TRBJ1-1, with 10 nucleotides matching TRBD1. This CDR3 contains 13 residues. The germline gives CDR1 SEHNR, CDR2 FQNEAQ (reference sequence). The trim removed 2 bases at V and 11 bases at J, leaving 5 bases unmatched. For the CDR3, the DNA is TGTGCCAGCAGCTTATCCGGGACAGGGGACGCTTTCTTT. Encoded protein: CASSLSGTGDAFF.

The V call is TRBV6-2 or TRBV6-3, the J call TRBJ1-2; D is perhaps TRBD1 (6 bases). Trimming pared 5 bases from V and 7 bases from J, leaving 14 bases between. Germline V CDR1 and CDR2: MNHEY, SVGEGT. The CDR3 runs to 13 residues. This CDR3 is CASSLETGGGYTF. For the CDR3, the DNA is TGTGCCAGCAGTCTAGAGACAGGAGGTGGCTACACCTTC.

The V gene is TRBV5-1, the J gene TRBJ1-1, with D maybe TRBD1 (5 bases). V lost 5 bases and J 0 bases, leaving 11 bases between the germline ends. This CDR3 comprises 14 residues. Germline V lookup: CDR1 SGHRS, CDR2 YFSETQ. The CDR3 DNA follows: TGCGCCAGCAGTACAGGATACATGAACACTGAAGCTTTCTTT. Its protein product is CASSTGYMNTEAFF.

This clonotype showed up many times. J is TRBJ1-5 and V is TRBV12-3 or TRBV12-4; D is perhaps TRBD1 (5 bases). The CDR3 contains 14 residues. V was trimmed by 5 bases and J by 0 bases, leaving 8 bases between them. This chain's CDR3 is CASSQGYSNQPQHF. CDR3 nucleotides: TGTGCCAGCAGTCAGGGCTATAGCAATCAGCCCCAGCATTTT.